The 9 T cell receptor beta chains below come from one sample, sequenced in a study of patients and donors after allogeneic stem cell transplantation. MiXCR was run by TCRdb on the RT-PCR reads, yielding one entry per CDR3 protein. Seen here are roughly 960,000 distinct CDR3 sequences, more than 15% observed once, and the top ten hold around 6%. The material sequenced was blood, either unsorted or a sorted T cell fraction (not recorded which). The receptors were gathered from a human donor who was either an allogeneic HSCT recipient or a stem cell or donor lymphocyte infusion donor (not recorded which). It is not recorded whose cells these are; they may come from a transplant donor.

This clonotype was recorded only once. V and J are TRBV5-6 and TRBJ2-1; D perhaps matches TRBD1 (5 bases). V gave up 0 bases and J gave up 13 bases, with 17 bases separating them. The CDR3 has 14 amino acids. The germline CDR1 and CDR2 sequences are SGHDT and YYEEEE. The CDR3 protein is CASSLGADSLSQFF. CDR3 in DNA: TGTGCCAGCAGCTTGGGGGCAGACAGTTTATCCCAGTTCTTC. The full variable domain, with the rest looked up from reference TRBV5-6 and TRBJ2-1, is DAGVTQSPTHLIKTRGQQVTLRCSPKSGHDTVSWYQQALGQGPQFIFQYYEEEERQRGNFPDRFSGHQFPNYSSELNVNALLLGDSALYLCASSLGADSLSQFFGPGTRLTVL.

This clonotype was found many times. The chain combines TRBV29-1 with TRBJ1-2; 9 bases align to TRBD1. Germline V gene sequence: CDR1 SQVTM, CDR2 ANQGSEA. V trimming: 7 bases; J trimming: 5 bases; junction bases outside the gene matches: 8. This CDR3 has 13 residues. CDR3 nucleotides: TGCAGCGCTTCCGGGACAGGGATGTATGGCTACACCTTC. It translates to CSASGTGMYGYTF.

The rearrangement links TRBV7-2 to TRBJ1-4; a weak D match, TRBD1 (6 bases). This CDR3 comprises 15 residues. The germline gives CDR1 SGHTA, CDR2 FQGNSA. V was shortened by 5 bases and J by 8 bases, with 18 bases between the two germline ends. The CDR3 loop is CASSPDRGLGEKLFF. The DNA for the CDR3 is TGTGCCAGCAGCCCGGACCGGGGGCTAGGAGAAAAACTGTTTTTT.

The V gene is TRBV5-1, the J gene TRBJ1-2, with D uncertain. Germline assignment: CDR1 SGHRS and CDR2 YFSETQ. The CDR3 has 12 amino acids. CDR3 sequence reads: CATRDKDYGYTF. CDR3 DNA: TGCGCTACCCGAGATAAGGATTATGGCTACACCTTC.

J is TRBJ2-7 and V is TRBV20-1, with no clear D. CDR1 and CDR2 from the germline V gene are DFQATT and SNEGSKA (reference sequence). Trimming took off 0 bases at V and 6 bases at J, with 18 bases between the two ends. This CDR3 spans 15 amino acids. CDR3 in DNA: TGCAGTGCTAGAGATAGGGAACACTTCTGGTCCGAGCAGTACTTC. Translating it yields CSARDREHFWSEQYF.

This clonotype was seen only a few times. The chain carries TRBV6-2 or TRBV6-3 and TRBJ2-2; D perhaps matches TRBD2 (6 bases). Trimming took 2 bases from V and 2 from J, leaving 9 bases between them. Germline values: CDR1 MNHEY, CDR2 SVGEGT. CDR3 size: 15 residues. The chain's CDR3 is CASSYALANTGELFF. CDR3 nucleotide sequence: TGTGCCAGCAGTTACGCACTAGCAAACACCGGGGAGCTGTTTTTT.

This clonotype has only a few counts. The CDR3 here is CATGTTVYEQYF. DNA for the CDR3: TGTGCCACCGGGACAACGGTCTACGAGCAGTACTTC. The chain employs TRBV10-3 and TRBJ2-7; tentatively, D is TRBD1 (6 bases). Germline V lookup: CDR1 ENHRY, CDR2 SYGVKD. Trimming took off 10 bases at V and 3 bases at J, with 13 bases between the two ends. There are 12 residues in the CDR3.

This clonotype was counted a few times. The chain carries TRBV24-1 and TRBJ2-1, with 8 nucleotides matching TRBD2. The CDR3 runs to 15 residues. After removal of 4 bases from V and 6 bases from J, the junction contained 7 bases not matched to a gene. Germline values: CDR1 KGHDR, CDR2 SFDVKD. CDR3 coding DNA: TGTGCCACCAGTGACCAGCGGGAGAATCGCAATGAGCAGTTCTTC. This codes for CATSDQRENRNEQFF.

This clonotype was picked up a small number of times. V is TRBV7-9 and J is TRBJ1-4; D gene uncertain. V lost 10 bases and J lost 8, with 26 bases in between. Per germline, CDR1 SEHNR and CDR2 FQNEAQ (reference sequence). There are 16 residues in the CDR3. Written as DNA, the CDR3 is TGTGCCACCCAGCGTTTGGGAAGAGGAGAGAACGAAAAACTGTTTTTT. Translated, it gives CATQRLGRGENEKLFF.